These T cell receptor beta chains were read from a single sample in a study of neurological immune-mediated disorders. TCRdb re-called the 5' RACE reads through MiXCR, storing one row per CDR3 protein. Among 23,000 or so distinct CDR3 sequences listed, approximately 13% were seen once. The specimen was PBMCs. All receptors derive from a woman in her fifties or sixties with HTLV-1-associated myelopathy (HAM/TSP). The CDR3 runs from the conserved cysteine through the conserved F or W. The order of the fields is V gene, D gene, clone size, J gene, CDR3 protein, CDR3 DNA. The D gene is left open where the match is weak. The size of a clone is reported for some rows only, either as once, few or many, or as a class for expanded clones.

V: TRBV6-1
D: TRBD2
size: many
J: TRBJ2-3
CDR3: CASSPGVSGGYTDTQYF
DNA: TGTGCCAGCAGTCCCGGGGTATCGGGGGGGTACACAGATACGCAGTATTTT

V: TRBV5-6
D: NA
size: many
J: TRBJ2-1
CDR3: CASSLPEVYNEQFF
DNA: TGTGCCAGCAGCTTACCGGAGGTATACAATGAGCAGTTCTTC

V: TRBV30
D: NA
size: few
J: TRBJ2-7
CDR3: CAWSVEWSTYEQYF
DNA: TGTGCCTGGAGTGTAGAGTGGTCGACCTACGAGCAGTACTTC

V: TRBV5-6
D: TRBD1
size: many
J: TRBJ2-5
CDR3: CASSSDRGAQYF
DNA: TGTGCCAGCAGCTCCGACAGGGGGGCCCAGTACTTC

V: TRBV15
D: NA
size: many
J: TRBJ1-5
CDR3: CATSRDLQPQHF
DNA: TGTGCCACCAGCAGAGATCTTCAGCCCCAGCATTTT

V: TRBV6-1
D: NA
size: many
J: TRBJ1-3
CDR3: CASSEGRAPGNTIYF
DNA: TGTGCCAGCAGTGAAGGCCGGGCCCCTGGAAACACCATATATTTT

V: TRBV10-3
D: NA
size: many
J: TRBJ1-1
CDR3: CAISVGNTEAFF
DNA: TGTGCCATCAGTGTAGGGAACACTGAAGCTTTCTTT

V: TRBV5-1
D: NA
size: medium-sized
J: TRBJ2-3
CDR3: CASSLEGRRTDTQYF
DNA: TGCGCCAGCAGCTTGGAGGGTAGGAGGACAGATACGCAGTATTTT

V: TRBV6-5
D: NA
size: few
J: TRBJ2-1
CDR3: CASAVYNEQFF
DNA: TGTGCCAGCGCGGTTTACAATGAGCAGTTCTTC

V: TRBV11-3
D: NA
size: many
J: TRBJ2-3
CDR3: CASSFWAGLSTDTQYF
DNA: TGTGCCAGCAGCTTTTGGGCGGGTCTAAGCACAGATACGCAGTATTTT

V: TRBV7-2
D: NA
size: many
J: TRBJ2-4
CDR3: CASSSPPKNIQYF
DNA: TGTGCCAGCAGCTCCCCCCCCAAAAACATTCAGTACTTC

V: TRBV6-5
D: NA
size: many
J: TRBJ1-6
CDR3: CASNKGSSYNSPLHF
DNA: TGTGCCAGCAACAAGGGTAGCTCCTATAATTCACCCCTCCACTTT

V: TRBV18
D: NA
size: many
J: TRBJ1-3
CDR3: CASSPRAGLSSGNTIYF
DNA: TGTGCCAGCTCACCACGGGCAGGCCTAAGCTCTGGAAACACCATATATTTT

V: TRBV5-1
D: NA
size: many
J: TRBJ2-3
CDR3: CASSVTSLDTQYF
DNA: TGCGCCAGCAGCGTGACTAGTTTGGATACGCAGTATTTT

V: TRBV5-6
D: TRBD2
size: many
J: TRBJ2-3
CDR3: CASSSFGGAGTDTQYF
DNA: TGTGCCAGCAGCTCATTCGGGGGGGCCGGCACAGATACGCAGTATTTT

V: TRBV24-1
D: NA
size: NA
J: TRBJ2-2
CDR3: CATSEGGGDIGELFF
DNA: TGTGCCACCAGTGAGGGAGGAGGGGACATCGGGGAGCTGTTTTTT

V: TRBV20-1
D: TRBD2
size: many
J: TRBJ2-3
CDR3: CSAGGTSGTFTDTQYF
DNA: TGCAGTGCTGGAGGGACTAGCGGGACATTCACAGATACGCAGTATTTT